This TCR beta chain appears in the sequencing data of a study of OX40 agonist ivuxolimab in advanced cancers. The CDR3 totals 14 residues. Per the germline V gene, CDR1 is MNHNY and CDR2 is SVGAGI (reference sequence). V was trimmed by 0 bases and J by 5 bases, leaving 10 bases between them. Notes on the study in general: Low normalized T-cell clonal expansion was additionally recorded for some nonresponders. The average count of expanded clones was higher among CD8+ T cells than among CD4+.

Clones were read by immunoSEQ multiplex PCR, and TCRdb kept only the in-frame ones, dropping some. The sample shows around 76,000 clones, roughly 78% of them seen only once. Regarding this clone: What it binds is unknown.

The V call is TRBV6-6, the J call TRBJ1-1; D gene unclear. This receptor was identified in an adult with an advanced solid tumor such as melanoma, head and neck, liver or kidney cancer. Material: CD4+ or CD8+ T cells sorted from blood, obtained in a trial of the OX40 agonist ivuxolimab. CDR3: CASSYSRWRTEAFF. The DNA for the CDR3 is TGTGCCAGCAGTTACTCAAGGTGGAGGACTGAAGCTTTCTTT.